The sequence of this T cell receptor beta chain was determined in a study of cytomegalovirus exposure and HLA in healthy donors. Study-wide points: A later analysis linked a missense DCLRE1C variant to TCR beta V- and J-gene trimming. Earlier findings revealed that most TCR beta V segments proved productive either about 90% or about 30% of the time.

This clone has only a few counts. Its antigen is still unknown. This PCR relied on a set of 60 Vbeta primers and 13 Jbeta primers. Profiling relied on immunoSEQ multiplex PCR, and the TCRdb table lists in-frame clones only, not all of them. Among more than 100,000 clones listed, 80% to 85% were seen once. Source material: PBMCs. This sequence was found in a man aged 30 to 39 in good health and CMV-seronegative.

The CDR3: CASSSSQGFLGYEQYF. CDR3 coding DNA: TGTGCCAGCAGTTCCTCACAGGGCTTTCTTGGATACGAGCAGTACTTC. The chain couples TRBV6-5 to TRBJ2-7; maybe TRBD1 (6 bases). The V end lost 4 bases, the J end lost 4 bases, and 20 bases lay between the germline ends. Germline V gene sequence: CDR1 MNHEY, CDR2 SVGAGI. This CDR3 contains 16 residues.